The 13 T cell receptor beta chains in this list originate from one sample, sequenced in a study of technical replicates of blood from a few donors. Only in-frame clones appear in the TCRdb table, and some are missing; sequencing was by immunoSEQ multiplex PCR. There are about 72,000 clones in the sample; over 95% occur only once, and less than 0.3% lies in the top ten. What was sequenced was T cells isolated from PBMCs. These receptors originate from a human donor in good health.

The rearrangement uses TRBV4-2 and TRBJ2-7; 7 bases agree with TRBD2. Germline V gene sequence: CDR1 LGHNA, CDR2 YNFKEQ. The CDR3 extends over 19 amino acids. The J segment lost 3 bases and the V segment lost 0 bases, leaving 17 bases of the junction unmatched. CDR3 nucleotide sequence: TGTGCCAGCAGCCAAGAGAGCGGGACGGGACTCCGGGCCAACTACGAGCAGTACTTC. Its protein product is CASSQESGTGLRANYEQYF.

This chain links TRBV9 with TRBJ2-6; the D gene is possibly TRBD2 (7 bases). Germline lookup yields CDR1 SGDLS and CDR2 YYNGEE. V shed 0 bases and J shed 0 bases, with 13 bases lying between them. The CDR3 consists of 18 residues. The CDR3 bases are TGTGCCAGCAGCGTAGGGGGGGGGCAATCCTCTGGGGCCAACGTCCTGACTTTC. This sequence encodes CASSVGGGQSSGANVLTF.

The chain couples TRBV10-3 to TRBJ1-2; possible D gene TRBD1, 5 bases. The germline V gene encodes CDR1 ENHRY and CDR2 SYGVKD. The CDR3 runs to 14 residues. V was trimmed by 8 bases and J by 3 bases, leaving 16 bases between them. The CDR3 spells CAISGQGGHYGYTF. For the CDR3, the DNA is TGTGCCATCTCCGGCCAGGGCGGACACTATGGCTACACCTTC.

The chain couples TRBV29-1 to TRBJ2-1, with 10 nucleotides matching TRBD2. Germline V gene lookup returns CDR1 SQVTM and CDR2 ANQGSEA. The CDR3 extends over 15 amino acids. With V trimmed by 4 bases and J by 3 bases, 6 bases remained unmatched. CDR3 in amino acids: CSVARTSGYYNEQFF. DNA of the CDR3: TGCAGCGTTGCTCGGACTAGCGGATACTACAATGAGCAGTTCTTC.

In its sample, this clone was seen once. The chain combines TRBV11-2 with TRBJ2-7; 7 bases are shared with TRBD2. The trim removed 2 bases at V and 3 bases at J, leaving 13 bases unmatched. The CDR3 has 17 amino acids. CDR1 SGHAT and CDR2 FQNNGV come from the germline V gene. The CDR3: CASSLSGSIAGYYEQYF. The CDR3 DNA is TGTGCCAGCAGCTTATCAGGGTCGATAGCGGGCTACTACGAGCAGTACTTC.

V usage is TRBV7-9 and J usage is TRBJ2-3; 9 positions match TRBD2. Looked up from germline, CDR1 is SEHNR and CDR2 is FQNEAQ (reference sequence). The CDR3 length is 18 residues. Germline trimming cut 0 bases from V and 3 bases from J; bases unmatched to any gene: 10. The CDR3 is CASSLARGAGGVTDTQYF. The CDR3 DNA is TGTGCCAGCAGCTTAGCGAGAGGAGCGGGGGGTGTTACAGATACGCAGTATTTT.

The rearrangement uses TRBV30 and TRBJ1-5; unclear D gene. The V end lost 3 bases, the J end lost 6 bases, and 12 bases lay between the germline ends. Germline CDR1 and CDR2: GTSNPN and SVGIG (reference sequence). This CDR3 is 13 amino acids long. The CDR3 loop reads CAWSPSGGQPQHF. The CDR3 DNA is TGTGCCTGGAGCCCATCAGGAGGTCAGCCCCAGCATTTT. The variable domain in full, completed from reference TRBV30 and TRBJ1-5, reads SQTIHQWPATLVQPVGSPLSLECTVEGTSNPNLYWYRQAAGRGLQLLFYSVGIGQISSEVPQNLSASRPQDRQFILSSKKLLLSDSGFYLCAWSPSGGQPQHFGDGTRLSIL.

CDR3 sequence: CASSPRGERQGIIQYF. In DNA, the CDR3 is TGTGCCAGCAGCCCCAGGGGGGAGAGACAGGGCATCATTCAGTACTTC. The V gene is TRBV9, the J gene TRBJ2-4; possibly TRBD1 for D (7 bases). Germline lookup yields CDR1 SGDLS and CDR2 YYNGEE. The CDR3 is 16 residues long. V gave up 4 bases and J gave up 9 bases, with 23 bases separating them.

With respect to this clone: At the DNA level, this CDR3 is encoded by other sequences in the same sample as well. The J gene is TRBJ2-7, the V gene TRBV28; TRBD1 matches 8 bases. Germline V CDR1 and CDR2: MDHEN, SYDVKM. Unmatched junction bases numbered 2, after V lost 2 bases and J lost 2 bases. The CDR3 sequence is 14 residues long. The CDR3 nucleotides are TGTGCCAGCAGTTTAGCAGGGGGCCCCTACGAGCAGTACTTC. Its protein is CASSLAGGPYEQYF.

The J gene is TRBJ2-1, the V gene TRBV6-1, with TRBD1 as a possible D gene (6 bases). The CDR3 has 13 residues. V was clipped by 11 bases and J by 3 bases, with 14 bases between them. In germline, CDR1 is MNHNS, CDR2 SASEGT. CDR3 nucleotide sequence: TGTGCCTCAGGGGCAGGGGACTACAATGAGCAGTTCTTC. Residues: CASGAGDYNEQFF.

Regarding this clone: At one of its ends the junction is not consistent with the germline gene, which may arise from a read error. This chain joins TRBV7-2 and TRBJ1-1, with TRBD1 as a possible D gene (6 bases). Germline CDR1 is SGHTA and CDR2 is FQGNSA. There are 15 residues in the CDR3. The chain's CDR3 is CASRDISLLNTEAFF. In nucleotides, the CDR3 is TGTGCGAGCAGGGACATATCGCTTCTGAACACTGAAGCTTTCTTT.

This clone occurred once. The rearrangement links TRBV10-1 to TRBJ2-2; 16 bases agree with TRBD2. The CDR3 runs to 19 residues. From germline, CDR1 is WNHNN and CDR2 SYGVQD (reference sequence). The trim removed 5 bases at V and 3 bases at J, leaving 9 bases unmatched. For the CDR3, the DNA is TGCGCCAGCAGTTCGGGACTAGCGGGGGGGCCTCGATACACCGGGGAGCTGTTTTTT. It codes for CASSSGLAGGPRYTGELFF.

The V gene is TRBV5-4, the J gene TRBJ1-2; D not certain. The CDR3 sequence is 15 residues long. With 5 bases removed from V and 0 bases from J, the gap between germline ends came to 14 bases. Germline-derived CDR1 and CDR2 are SGHNT and YYREEE (reference sequence). The CDR3 sequence: CASSPGPGANYGYTF. CDR3 coding DNA: TGTGCCAGCAGTCCCGGCCCCGGAGCTAACTATGGCTACACCTTC.